This TCR beta chain derives from a study of blood T cells in healthy people across ages. Findings of the study overall: Roughly linear declines in TCR beta diversity per million T cells occurred with age.

Notes on this clonotype: Its specificity is unknown.

Primers used in a second PCR of roughly 6 to 12 cycles were a sample-barcoded 5' primer and a J-beta primer mix. TCRdb redid the calling of the 5' RACE reads with MiXCR, one entry per CDR3 protein. The data hold roughly 800,000 distinct CDR3 sequences, with 55% to 70% observed a single time. Trimming left V 3 bases short and J 0 bases short, with 9 bases between. The CDR3 loop spans 14 amino acids. Germline CDR1 is SGDLS and CDR2 is YYNGEE. The sequence was collected from a man aged 30-40 years in good health. The chain is built from TRBV9 and TRBJ1-1; the D gene is possibly TRBD1 (5 bases). The specimen was blood. The CDR3: CASSETVMNTEAFF. The CDR3 DNA is TGTGCCAGCAGCGAGACAGTCATGAACACTGAAGCTTTCTTT.